What follows describes a single T cell receptor (beta chain). The antigen is undetermined. This entry is derived from a study of cytomegalovirus exposure and HLA in healthy donors. Study-level results: In a later analysis, at a false discovery rate of 0.05, 17,000 or so TCR beta sequences were associated with HLA alleles.

Primers: 60 Vbeta forward and 13 Jbeta reverse. Assay used: immunoSEQ multiplex PCR; TCRdb lists only in-frame clones, some missing. The sample contains about 160,000 clones, around 74% of which appear only once. The source is a female donor in good health and CMV-seronegative. Source material: PBMCs.

The CDR3 is CASSPISGAYNEQFF. The CDR3 coding sequence is TGTGCCAGCAGCCCTATTAGCGGAGCCTACAATGAGCAGTTCTTC. This chain links TRBV7-3 with TRBJ2-1; D is possibly TRBD2 (6 bases). The CDR3 totals 15 residues. Germline loops: CDR1 SGHTA, CDR2 FQGTGA. Trimming took 5 bases from V and 2 from J, leaving 13 bases between them.